This TCR beta chain was recorded in a study of long-term antiretroviral therapy in people with HIV. Germline V CDR1 and CDR2: SNHLY, FYNNEI. This CDR3 is 14 amino acids long. With 6 bases clipped from V and 14 bases from J, the junction kept 8 bases outside the gene matches. Study outcomes and limitations: Versus controls, repertoires in people with HIV had narrower CDR3 length ranges. Following ART, diversity rose but still fell short of transplant donor controls.

This clone came up a few times. Its antigen is unidentified. Samples were assayed with immunoSEQ v3.0 at survey level. Produced via immunoSEQ multiplex PCR; TCRdb's table is partial and in-frame only. The table has 20,000 to 25,000 clones, about 80% seen once. The receptor was isolated from a woman aged 40 to 50 with HIV. Sequenced material: unsorted PBMCs, taken 1.1 years before starting antiretroviral therapy. The gene calls are TRBV2 and TRBJ1-6; 12 positions match TRBD1. CDR3: CASSQGTGGSSLHF. The CDR3 region has the DNA TGTGCCAGCAGCCAAGGGACAGGGGGCTCGTCCCTCCACTTT. The full variable domain, in which reference TRBV2 and TRBJ1-6 provide the parts outside the CDR3, is EPEVTQTPSHQVTQMGQEVILRCVPISNHLYFYWYRQILGQKVEFLVSFYNNEISEKSEIFDDQFSVERPDGSNFTLKIRSTKLEDSAMYFCASSQGTGGSSLHFGNGTRLTVT.